This TCR beta chain came from a study of T cells in Graves' hyperthyroidism and ophthalmopathy. Study-level results: Expanded thyroid clonotypes (above 0.001) were mostly also found in blood.

RNA transcripts provided the source from which TCR beta CDR3 regions were amplified. First-round RT-PCR targeting the TCR CDR3 was performed with the HTBI primer set. Each CDR3 protein gets one entry after TCRdb re-called the multiplex PCR reads with MiXCR. The sample yields a few hundred thousand distinct CDR3 sequences, roughly 20% seen once. This clonotype showed up just a few times. The antigen is unknown. The CDR3 is made up of 16 amino acids. Trimming left V 0 bases short and J 1 base short, with 12 bases between. Germline CDR1 LGHDT, CDR2 YNNKEL (reference sequence). Material for sequencing was blood. This chain uses TRBV3-1 with TRBJ1-1; TRBD1 might be the D (6 bases). This TCR was sampled from a man between 18 and 29 years old with Graves' hyperthyroidism. The CDR3 nucleotides are TGTGCCAGCAGCCAAGATTGGGGGCAGGGGAACACTGAAGCTTTCTTT. Protein sequence: CASSQDWGQGNTEAFF.